This T cell receptor beta chain was recorded in a study of shared clonotypes between healthy human individuals. Study overall: Each donor's CD8 memory used one plate, CD8 naive two, each CD4 subset three.

The assay was immunoSEQ multiplex PCR, and TCRdb's table has in-frame clones only and misses some. The table lists approximately 530,000 clones, approximately 95% of them singletons. This CDR3 is 15 amino acids long. Germline CDR1 MGHRA, CDR2 YSYEKL. The V gene is TRBV4-1, the J gene TRBJ2-5; tentative D call: TRBD2 (6 bases). With the DNA end fitting TRBJ2-7 better, the J assignment may be wrong. The receptor was isolated from a woman in her 30s in good health. The sample comprised naive CD4+ T cells sorted from blood. Subset denoted: CD45RA+ positively selected. This CDR3 is CASSLTYGLIYEQYF. CDR3 sequence (DNA): TGCGCCAGCAGCCTCACCTACGGACTAATCTACGAGCAGTACTTC.